These T cell receptor beta chains were read from a single sample in a study of read filtering for tumor transcriptome and immune sequencing. TCRdb re-analysed the reads in MiXCR, keeping a single row per CDR3 protein. Of some 41,000 distinct CDR3 sequences listed, roughly 15% are singletons. Sequencing was carried out using a population of CD138-negative cells sorted from bone marrow. These receptors all come from a donor at least 40 years old with multiple myeloma. The CDR3 runs from the conserved cysteine through the conserved F or W. The D gene is left open where the match is weak. The size field is filled for only some rows; it gives once, few, many or a size class.

v_call	clone_size	d_call	j_call	cdr3_aa	cdr3_nt
TRBV28	many	NA	TRBJ2-1	CASSPSAPGPYNEQFF	TGTGCCAGCAGTCCCTCCGCGCCGGGACCATACAATGAGCAGTTCTTC
TRBV12-5	NA	NA	TRBJ2-3	CASGYTPGTQYF	TGTGCTAGTGGTTATACCCCAGGGACGCAGTATTTT
TRBV10-3	many	TRBD2	TRBJ2-3	CAISESRLAGGPSTDTQYF	TGTGCCATCAGTGAGTCCAGACTAGCGGGAGGGCCTAGCACAGATACGCAGTATTTT
TRBV27	many	TRBD2	TRBJ2-3	CASSLMVAGDTQYF	TGTGCCAGCAGTTTAATGGTAGCGGGAGATACGCAGTATTTT
TRBV5-4	many	NA	TRBJ2-1	CASSLVLGQQFF	TGTGCCAGCAGCTTGGTGTTGGGGCAGCAGTTCTTC
TRBV6-5	many	NA	TRBJ2-1	CASSAQGNEQFF	TGTGCCAGCAGTGCCCAGGGGAATGAGCAGTTCTTC
TRBV6-5	many	NA	TRBJ1-6	CASSFTGSNSPLHF	TGTGCCAGCAGTTTTACAGGATCTAATTCACCCCTCCACTTT
TRBV7-9	many	NA	TRBJ2-5	CASTQSETQYF	TGTGCCAGCACGCAGTCGGAGACCCAGTACTTC
TRBV27	many	NA	TRBJ2-1	CASSFELRWDNEQFF	TGTGCCAGCAGTTTTGAGCTGCGATGGGACAATGAGCAGTTCTTC
TRBV20-1	many	NA	TRBJ2-7	CSVLPRDAASYEQYF	TGCAGTGTTTTACCGCGGGACGCAGCCTCCTACGAGCAGTACTTC
TRBV3-1	many	TRBD2	TRBJ2-3	CASSQDGLAGAPDTQYF	TGTGCCAGCAGCCAAGATGGGCTAGCGGGAGCCCCAGATACGCAGTATTTT
TRBV6-5	many	TRBD2	TRBJ2-6	CASSYLTSGRSGANVLTF	TGTGCCAGCAGTTACCTGACTAGCGGACGCTCTGGGGCCAACGTCCTGACTTTC
TRBV24-1	many	NA	TRBJ2-2	CATSDSRPTGNTGELFF	TGTGCCACCAGTGATTCTCGGCCGACAGGGAACACCGGGGAGCTGTTTTTT
TRBV14	many	NA	TRBJ2-7	CASSQVHGYEQYF	TGTGCCAGCAGCCAAGTTCACGGCTACGAGCAGTACTTC
TRBV5-1	many	NA	TRBJ2-1	CASSFDTGQHNEQFF	TGCGCCAGCAGCTTCGACACTGGACAGCACAATGAGCAGTTCTTC
TRBV2	many	TRBD2	TRBJ2-1	CASSEGSGSSNEQFF	TGTGCCAGCAGTGAGGGTAGCGGGAGTTCCAATGAGCAGTTCTTC
TRBV20-1	many	NA	TRBJ2-3	CSAGGTAEGGDTQYF	TGCAGTGCTGGAGGGACCGCGGAGGGCGGCGATACGCAGTATTTT
TRBV10-2	many	TRBD2	TRBJ2-7	CASSVSQLAGDYEQYF	TGCGCCAGCAGTGTCTCTCAACTAGCGGGGGACTACGAGCAGTACTTC
TRBV5-1	many	TRBD1	TRBJ1-1	CASSSGRVAGQGNTEAFF	TGCGCCAGCAGCTCCGGGAGGGTGGCGGGACAGGGAAACACTGAAGCTTTCTTT
TRBV20-1	many	TRBD1	TRBJ2-5	CSARPGQGQETQYF	TGCAGTGCTAGACCGGGACAGGGCCAAGAGACCCAGTACTTC
TRBV7-2	many	NA	TRBJ1-4	CASSSLRGGPNEKLFF	TGTGCCAGCAGCTCCCTACGGGGGGGCCCGAATGAAAAACTGTTTTTT
TRBV7-6	many	TRBD2	TRBJ2-5	CASSPSTSREETQYF	TGTGCCAGCAGCCCCTCGACTAGCCGGGAAGAGACCCAGTACTTC
TRBV20-1	many	NA	TRBJ2-5	CSARDYAEQETQYF	TGCAGTGCTAGAGATTACGCAGAACAAGAGACCCAGTACTTC
TRBV2	few	TRBD2	TRBJ2-7	CASSAEREPSYEQYF	TGTGCCAGCAGTGCTGAGCGGGAGCCTTCCTACGAGCAGTACTTC
TRBV29-1	many	TRBD2	TRBJ2-1	CSVGTSGVINEQFF	TGCAGCGTCGGGACTAGCGGGGTGATCAATGAGCAGTTCTTC
TRBV20-1	NA	TRBD1	TRBJ2-4	CSAGGGTGQNIQYF	TGCAGTGCTGGTGGAGGGACAGGGCAAAACATTCAGTACTTC
TRBV6-5	many	TRBD1	TRBJ2-5	CASSYRTGLETQYF	TGTGCCAGCAGTTACAGGACAGGGCTGGAGACCCAGTACTTC
TRBV10-3	many	NA	TRBJ2-5	CAISAGGQETQYF	TGTGCCATCAGTGCTGGAGGGCAAGAGACCCAGTACTTC
TRBV20-1	many	TRBD2	TRBJ2-7	CSARDHLAGPYEQYF	TGCAGTGCTAGAGATCATCTAGCGGGTCCCTACGAGCAGTACTTC
TRBV7-9	many	TRBD1	TRBJ1-4	CASSFRDRWGEKLFF	TGTGCCAGCAGCTTCAGGGACAGGTGGGGTGAAAAACTGTTTTTT
TRBV6-6	many	NA	TRBJ1-5	CASSYEPLTVAGNQPQHF	TGTGCCAGCAGTTACGAGCCCCTGACAGTCGCGGGCAATCAGCCCCAGCATTTT
TRBV6-2/TRBV6-3	many	NA	TRBJ2-1	CASARLYNEQFF	TGTGCCAGCGCTAGGCTTTACAATGAGCAGTTCTTC